This entry lists 27 T cell receptor beta chains sequenced from one sample in a study of neurological immune-mediated disorders. A single record per CDR3 protein comes from TCRdb applying MiXCR to the 5' RACE reads. The profile shows 55,000 to 60,000 distinct CDR3 sequences, around 3.4% of them singletons. Sequencing was carried out using PBMCs. The receptors originated from a woman in her 30s with multiple sclerosis.

Many counts were recorded for this clonotype. CDR3 sequence reads: CASSLAGQGSALHF. Here the CDR3 DNA reads TGTGCCAGCAGCTTAGCAGGGCAGGGATCAGCCCTCCACTTT. The V gene is TRBV11-2, the J gene TRBJ1-6; D is possibly TRBD1 (5 bases). CDR3 length equals 14 residues. In germline, CDR1 is SGHAT, CDR2 FQNNGV. Trimming cost V 1 base and J 14 bases, with 15 bases left between them. Full variable domain (remainder filled in from reference TRBV11-2 and TRBJ1-6): EAGVAQSPRYKIIEKRQSVAFWCNPISGHATLYWYQQILGQGPKLLIQFQNNGVVDDSQLPKDRFSAERLKGVDSTLKIQPAKLEDSAVYLCASSLAGQGSALHFGNGTRLTVT.

This clonotype was counted many times. CDR3 sequence (DNA): TGTGCCAGCACTCACGACCGACGTATGCAGTACTTC. Its protein product is CASTHDRRMQYF. This chain joins TRBV6-5 and TRBJ2-7; D unresolved. Germline-derived CDR1 and CDR2 are MNHEY and SVGAGI. The CDR3 contains 12 residues. Trimming cost V 7 bases and J 9 bases, with 16 bases left between them.

This clonotype was seen at least ten times. The chain recombines TRBV5-1 with TRBJ1-6; D is perhaps TRBD1 (6 bases). The germline CDR1 and CDR2 sequences are SGHRS and YFSETQ. The ends were cut back, 0 bases at V and 12 bases at J, with 13 bases in the middle. The CDR3 is 14 residues long. CDR3 nucleotides: TGCGCCAGCAGCTTGGGTGGGGGGCGCGGACCCCTCCACTTT. This gives the protein CASSLGGGRGPLHF.

The table lists this clonotype with many counts. This sequence joins TRBV20-1 and TRBJ2-2, with D hard to call. CDR3 length: 12 residues. Germline CDR1 is DFQATT and CDR2 is SNEGSKA (reference sequence). The V and J ends lost 0 bases and 1 base respectively, with 0 bases between them. This CDR3 reads CSARENTGELFF. The CDR3 nucleotides read TGCAGTGCTAGAGAGAACACCGGGGAGCTGTTTTTT.

This clonotype has at least ten counts. The chain uses TRBV27 and TRBJ1-1; TRBD1 is a possible D gene (6 bases). V lost 8 bases to trimming and J lost 2 bases, with 15 bases between them. This CDR3 is 14 amino acids long. Looked up from germline, CDR1 is MNHEY and CDR2 is SMNVEV (reference sequence). This CDR3 reads CASGPRTANTEAFF. Written as DNA, the CDR3 is TGTGCCAGCGGCCCACGGACAGCAAACACTGAAGCTTTCTTT.

Many counts were recorded for this clonotype. The V gene is TRBV7-9, the J gene TRBJ2-7; a possible D gene is TRBD1 (6 bases). The CDR3 runs 16 residues. In germline, CDR1 is SEHNR, CDR2 FQNEAQ (reference sequence). Trimming removed 0 bases at V and 7 bases at J, with 19 bases between. This CDR3 reads CASSLALDRRDREQYF. The CDR3 DNA reads as TGTGCCAGCAGCTTAGCGTTGGACAGAAGGGACCGAGAGCAGTACTTC.

This clonotype was seen at least ten times. This rearrangement joins TRBV5-1 to TRBJ1-6; D is ambiguous. The germline V gene encodes CDR1 SGHRS and CDR2 YFSETQ. V lost 0 bases to trimming and J lost 7 bases, with 11 bases between them. This CDR3 has 15 amino acids. The CDR3 DNA reads as TGCGCCAGCAGCTTGGGGGCTGGTAACAATTCACCCCTCCACTTT. Its protein is CASSLGAGNNSPLHF.

This clonotype was recorded many times. The V call is TRBV2, the J call TRBJ1-4; a weak D match, TRBD1 (6 bases). The V end lost 4 bases, the J end lost 5 bases, and 11 bases lay between the germline ends. Germline CDR1 reads SNHLY; CDR2 reads FYNNEI. The CDR3 is 14 amino acids. The CDR3 DNA follows: TGTGCCAGCAGTGGAGACAGGACAAATGAAAAACTGTTTTTT. Its translation is CASSGDRTNEKLFF. The full variable domain, its missing parts supplied by reference TRBV2 and TRBJ1-4, is EPEVTQTPSHQVTQMGQEVILRCVPISNHLYFYWYRQILGQKVEFLVSFYNNEISEKSEIFDDQFSVERPDGSNFTLKIRSTKLEDSAMYFCASSGDRTNEKLFFGSGTQLSVL.

This clonotype showed up many times. The gene calls are TRBV7-2 and TRBJ2-5; possible D gene TRBD1, 6 bases. V was cut by 5 bases and J by 1 base, with 11 bases left in between. In germline, CDR1 is SGHTA, CDR2 FQGNSA. This CDR3 has 14 amino acids. CDR3 in amino acids: CASSKGQIQETQYF. As DNA, the CDR3 is TGTGCCAGCAGCAAAGGACAGATCCAAGAGACCCAGTACTTC.

In its sample, this clonotype was seen many times. V and J are TRBV25-1 and TRBJ1-4, with no clear D. Deletions cut 4 bases from V and 2 bases from J, with 14 bases between. Germline values: CDR1 MGHDK, CDR2 SYGVNS. The CDR3 contains 16 residues. The CDR3 bases are TGTGCCAGCAGTGTGGATTCGCGGGCGACTAATGAAAAACTGTTTTTT. It yields the protein CASSVDSRATNEKLFF.

This clonotype was counted a few times. The chain is built from TRBV20-1 and TRBJ2-3; D could derive from TRBD1 or TRBD2 (7 bases each). V lost 4 bases to trimming and J lost 0 bases, with 11 bases between them. Per the germline V gene, CDR1 is DFQATT and CDR2 is SNEGSKA (reference sequence). There are 14 residues in the CDR3. The CDR3 sequence: CSAIRGGSTDTQYF. The CDR3 DNA reads TGCAGTGCTATCAGGGGGGGTAGCACAGATACGCAGTATTTT.

At least ten counts were recorded for this clonotype. CDR3 sequence reads: CSARDFRSSGNTIYF. CDR3 in DNA: TGCAGTGCTAGAGATTTCCGGAGCTCTGGAAACACCATATATTTT. The genes are TRBV20-1 and TRBJ1-3; D not resolved. V was trimmed by 0 bases and J by 0 bases, leaving 9 bases between them. There are 15 residues in the CDR3. Germline values: CDR1 DFQATT, CDR2 SNEGSKA (reference sequence).

This chain joins TRBV5-1 and TRBJ2-1; D may correspond to TRBD1 or TRBD2 (5 bases each). The CDR3 contains 15 residues. CDR1 SGHRS and CDR2 YFSETQ come from the germline V gene. V lost 4 bases and J 2 bases, leaving 13 bases between the germline ends. The CDR3 nucleotides read TGCGCCAGCAGCCCGGGGCAGGGCCCCTACAATGAGCAGTTCTTC. It specifies CASSPGQGPYNEQFF.

This clonotype was recorded at least ten times. The CDR3 sequence is CASSQEARTGSYEQYF. DNA for the CDR3: TGTGCCAGCAGCCAAGAGGCCCGGACTGGGTCCTACGAGCAGTACTTC. The chain carries TRBV3-1 and TRBJ2-7, with D possibly matching TRBD2 (5 bases). Germline lookup yields CDR1 LGHDT and CDR2 YNNKEL (reference sequence). V dropped 0 bases and J dropped 1 base, with 13 bases sitting between them. CDR3 length: 16 residues.

This clonotype was seen at least ten times. The chain couples TRBV6-5 to TRBJ2-1, with 12 bases lining up with TRBD2. The CDR3 totals 15 residues. V lost 6 bases and J lost 8; bases outside the gene matches: 8. Germline V gene lookup returns CDR1 MNHEY and CDR2 SVGAGI. The CDR3 sequence: CASSPRLAGDHEQFF. In DNA form, the CDR3 reads TGTGCCAGCAGCCCTAGACTAGCGGGAGATCATGAGCAGTTCTTC.

This clonotype was recorded many times. The chain has TRBV28 and TRBJ1-6; D possibly corresponds to TRBD1 (5 bases). CDR3 length: 14 residues. With 2 bases removed from V and 5 bases from J, the gap between germline ends came to 7 bases. CDR1 is MDHEN, CDR2 SYDVKM, per germline. As DNA, the CDR3 is TGTGCCAGCAGTTTAAACAGGAATAATTCACCCCTCCACTTT. Residues: CASSLNRNNSPLHF.

This clonotype was observed a few times. A single base separates this from a much larger clone, so it may be a read error. The V and J genes are TRBV20-1 and TRBJ2-7; possible D gene TRBD2, 5 bases. The CDR3 is 14 residues long. The germline V gene encodes CDR1 DFQATT and CDR2 SNEGSKA (reference sequence). V was shortened by 5 bases and J by 6 bases, with 20 bases between the two germline ends. DNA of the CDR3: TGCAGTGCTGTTAAAACGGGAATAGCAGGCGAGCAGTACTTC. This translates into CSAVKTGIAGEQYF.

As to this clonotype: A read error may produce the germline difference seen at one junction end. V and J are TRBV6-2 or TRBV6-3 and TRBJ1-5; D is unclear. CDR3 length equals 14 residues. Germline CDR1 and CDR2: MNHEY and SVGEGT. The CDR3 protein is CASSRAVGNQPQNF. Here the CDR3 DNA reads TGTGCCAGCAGTCGGGCCGTGGGCAATCAGCCCCAGAATTTT.

This clonotype is medium-sized (0.01 to 0.1%) by share. The chain recombines TRBV20-1 with TRBJ1-1; D unresolved. From germline, CDR1 is DFQATT and CDR2 SNEGSKA (reference sequence). The V end lost 2 bases, the J end lost 0 bases, and 7 bases lay between the germline ends. The CDR3 sequence is 13 residues long. The CDR3 spells CSARNSMNTEAFF. The CDR3, as DNA: TGCAGTGCTAGAAACTCCATGAACACTGAAGCTTTCTTT.

This clonotype showed up many times. The chain is built from TRBV11-3 and TRBJ2-1; D ambiguous. The CDR3 consists of 13 residues. Germline-derived CDR1 and CDR2 are SGHNT and YENEEA. V shed 2 bases and J shed 7 bases, with 9 bases lying between them. This CDR3 is CASSLFGFNEQFF. The CDR3 bases are TGTGCCAGCAGCTTATTTGGGTTTAATGAGCAGTTCTTC.

This clonotype was counted many times. V gene TRBV5-1 combines with J gene TRBJ2-7, with D hard to call. V was shortened by 1 base and J by 5 bases, with 13 bases between the two germline ends. This CDR3 is 14 amino acids long. Germline V gene data show CDR1 as SGHRS and CDR2 as YFSETQ. This chain's CDR3 is CASSLLLGINEQYF. CDR3 nucleotides: TGCGCCAGCAGCTTGCTCTTGGGGATTAACGAGCAGTACTTC.

This clonotype was counted ten times or more. The CDR3 protein is CASSLEGGTSTDTQYF. The CDR3 DNA follows: TGTGCCAGCAGTTTAGAGGGCGGAACCAGCACAGATACGCAGTATTTT. J is TRBJ2-3 and V is TRBV28; tentatively, D is TRBD2 (5 bases). Germline V gene lookup returns CDR1 MDHEN and CDR2 SYDVKM. Trimming removed 2 bases from V and 0 bases from J, with 12 bases in between. This CDR3 comprises 16 residues.

This clonotype was observed at least ten times. The V and J genes are TRBV5-1 and TRBJ1-1, with no clear D. CDR1 is SGHRS, CDR2 YFSETQ, per germline. The V end lost 0 bases, the J end lost 1 base, and 10 bases lay between the germline ends. The CDR3 extends over 15 amino acids. The CDR3 region has the DNA TGCGCCAGCAGCTTGGCCTGGACGGGGAACACTGAAGCTTTCTTT. Translated, it gives CASSLAWTGNTEAFF.

This clonotype has ten or more counts. J is TRBJ2-4 and V is TRBV6-2 or TRBV6-3, with 8 bases fitting TRBD2. The junction had 13 bases not matched to a gene; V was cut back by 0 bases and J by 0 bases. The V gene's germline CDR1 is MNHEY and CDR2 SVGEGT. The CDR3 is 20 amino acids. CDR3 loop: CASSYSGRGAEDLAKNIQYF. CDR3 bases: TGTGCCAGCAGTTACTCCGGGAGGGGAGCAGAAGATCTAGCCAAAAACATTCAGTACTTC.

This clonotype was seen ten or more times. This chain links TRBV7-2 with TRBJ1-5; D is ambiguous. The germline gives CDR1 SGHTA, CDR2 FQGNSA. V lost 1 base and J lost 5, with 6 bases in between. This CDR3 has 13 residues. The CDR3 bases are TGTGCCAGCAGCTTAGGACGCGATCAGCCCCAGCATTTT. Protein sequence: CASSLGRDQPQHF.

Comment on this clonotype: A much larger clonotype is one base distant, so this may be a read error. CDR3: CAATGIADEQFF. The CDR3 nucleotides read TGTGCCGCGACGGGAATAGCAGATGAGCAGTTCTTC. The chain employs TRBV10-3 and TRBJ2-1; D possibly corresponds to TRBD2 (5 bases). The germline V gene has CDR1 ENHRY and CDR2 SYGVKD. The length of the CDR3 is 12 residues. V was shortened by 11 bases and J by 8 bases, with 16 bases between the two germline ends.

This clonotype was picked up many times. The chain is built from TRBV5-5 and TRBJ2-7, with no clear D. The germline V gene encodes CDR1 SGHKS and CDR2 YYEKEE (reference sequence). Trimming removed 3 bases at V and 2 bases at J, with 15 bases between. The CDR3 sequence is 15 residues long. The CDR3 nucleotides read TGTGCCAGCAGCTCATTTAATCCGCCGCCCTACGAGCAGTACTTC. It is translated as CASSSFNPPPYEQYF. The whole variable domain, filled in from reference TRBV5-5 and TRBJ2-7, reads DAGVTQSPTHLIKTRGQQVTLRCSPISGHKSVSWYQQVLGQGPQFIFQYYEKEERGRGNFPDRFSARQFPNYSSELNVNALLLGDSALYLCASSSFNPPPYEQYFGPGTRLTVT.